What follows are 5 T cell receptor beta chains derived from one specimen sequenced in a study of Ad26.COV2.S vaccination and SARS-CoV-2 variants. Documented treatment: roughly 20 received Ad26.COV2.S at low or high dose, single or two shots; 5 received placebo; per-sample allocation not given. The samples date from day 63 after the first vaccine or placebo injection. Method: immunoSEQ multiplex PCR; TCRdb's copy keeps in-frame clones and lacks some. The table shows fewer than 600,000 clones, with 80% to 90% occurring only once. The specimen was peripheral blood, collected in a trial of Ad26.COV2.S vaccine versus placebo. The receptors shown here come from a person aged 18-60 years who received the Ad26.COV2.S COVID-19 vaccine or a placebo.

The V call is TRBV28, the J call TRBJ1-5; TRBD1 aligns across 9 bases. This CDR3 contains 13 residues. Germline lookup yields CDR1 MDHEN and CDR2 SYDVKM. The V gene end was trimmed by 6 bases and the J gene end by 6 bases; junction bases not matched to a gene: 3. CDR3 region: CASRDRGSQPQHF. The CDR3 region has the DNA TGTGCCAGCAGGGACAGGGGTAGTCAGCCCCAGCATTTT.

This clone turned up a few times. The chain recombines TRBV6-5 with TRBJ2-7; TRBD1 matches at 9 bases. The germline V gene has CDR1 MNHEY and CDR2 SVGAGI. V shed 3 bases, J shed 5 bases, and the junction held 5 bases outside the gene matches. This CDR3 spans 14 amino acids. For the CDR3, the DNA is TGTGCCAGCAGTTATGGGACAGGGTTGAACGAGCAGTACTTC. Translated: CASSYGTGLNEQYF.

This chain joins TRBV5-4 and TRBJ1-6; maybe TRBD1 (5 bases). There are 15 residues in the CDR3. Germline-derived CDR1 and CDR2 are SGHNT and YYREEE (reference sequence). The V and J ends lost 6 bases and 0 bases respectively, with 10 bases between them. Written as DNA, the CDR3 is TGTGCCAGCACCCGGGGGAGCTCCTATAATTCACCCCTCCACTTT. Translation gives CASTRGSSYNSPLHF.

The V and J genes are TRBV18 and TRBJ1-1; TRBD1 matches 8 bases. V trimming: 3 bases; J trimming: 2 bases; junction bases outside the gene matches: 14. The V gene's germline CDR1 is KGHSH and CDR2 LQKENI. The CDR3 has 18 residues. CDR3 nucleotides: TGTGCCAGCTCACCGTCGACAGGGGTGCGGGGGATAAACACTGAAGCTTTCTTT. Its protein product is CASSPSTGVRGINTEAFF.

CDR3 nucleotide sequence: TGCGCCAGCAGTGAGGGGGCGGGGCCCCACACAGATACGCAGTATTTT. Its translation is CASSEGAGPHTDTQYF. V and J are TRBV10-2 and TRBJ2-3, with D tentatively TRBD2 (6 bases). The germline V and J ends were trimmed by 2 bases and 2 bases, with 14 bases remaining between them. Germline CDR1 reads WSHSY; CDR2 reads SAAADI. The CDR3 contains 16 residues.